A selection of T cell receptor beta chains follows, all from one sample in a study of T cells after yellow fever vaccination. One entry per CDR3 protein, called by TCRdb with MiXCR from the 5' RACE reads. This sample has approximately 350,000 distinct CDR3 sequences; around 10% occur once, and the top ten carry roughly 18%. This sample comprised PBMCs, obtained on the day of the first yellow fever vaccination. The receptors stem from a young man who received the YFV17D yellow fever vaccine. The CDR3 runs from the conserved cysteine through the conserved F or W. Each record gives: J gene, CDR3 length, V gene, clone size, D gene, CDR3 protein, CDR3 DNA. The D gene is left open where the match is weak. Expanded clones are given a class, and other clones once, few, many or no size at all.

>TRBJ2-5|16|TRBV7-2|few|-
CASSPRTGREQETQYF
TGTGCCAGCAGCCCCCGCACAGGGAGGGAACAAGAGACCCAGTACTTC
>TRBJ2-2|14|TRBV19|few|-
CASKRDRFTGELFF
TGTGCCAGTAAGAGGGACCGCTTCACCGGGGAGCTGTTTTTT
>TRBJ2-1|15|TRBV20-1|many|TRBD2
CSARDGGGPHNEQFF
TGCAGTGCTAGGGACGGCGGGGGGCCCCACAATGAGCAGTTCTTC
>TRBJ1-1|15|TRBV27|-|-
CASTPWAGALNEAFF
TGTGCCAGCACCCCATGGGCTGGGGCGCTTAATGAAGCTTTCTTT
>TRBJ2-7|16|TRBV4-3|-|-
CASSASTGARLHEQYF
TGCGCCAGCAGCGCTAGTACGGGGGCGCGTCTCCACGAGCAGTACTTC
>TRBJ1-2|17|TRBV7-9|few|-
CASSLVTQALGLYGYTF
TGTGCCAGCAGCTTAGTGACCCAGGCCCTAGGACTATATGGCTACACCTTC
>TRBJ2-6|16|TRBV4-2|many|-
CASSQDTGSGANVLTF
TGTGCCAGCAGCCAAGATACCGGCTCTGGGGCCAACGTCCTGACTTTC
>TRBJ1-6|14|TRBV5-1|many|-
CASTSGEDHSPLHF
TGCGCCAGCACATCCGGGGAGGACCATTCACCCCTCCACTTT
>TRBJ1-5|12|TRBV20-1|-|-
CSAREYGQPQHF
TGCAGTGCTAGAGAATATGGTCAGCCCCAGCATTTT
>TRBJ2-3|14|TRBV4-1|few|TRBD1
CASSQVDRVNTQYF
TGCGCCAGCAGCCAAGTGGACAGGGTCAATACGCAGTATTTT
>TRBJ2-5|14|TRBV6-5|few|TRBD1
CASSFRGIGETQYF
TGTGCCAGCAGTTTCAGGGGGATTGGAGAGACCCAGTACTTC
>TRBJ1-5|15|TRBV6-1|-|TRBD1
CASRQDRRGNQPQHF
TGTGCCAGCAGGCAGGACAGGAGGGGAAATCAGCCCCAGCATTTT
>TRBJ2-1|17|TRBV7-8|-|-
CASSSPPGTLVYNEQFF
TGTGCCAGCAGCTCCCCCCCCGGGACACTGGTCTACAATGAGCAGTTCTTC
>TRBJ2-2|15|TRBV4-2|-|-
CASSQERTNTGELFF
TGTGCCAGCAGCCAAGAGCGGACGAACACCGGGGAGCTGTTTTTT